The clone carrying this T cell receptor (beta chain) was recorded many times. The data were obtained in a study of human T cells and chemical hapten exposure. Study summary: Subjects had 2% DPC placed on around 2 cm by around 2 cm of upper inner arm skin for sensitization.

The time point is: patch test 2, 6 weeks after DPC sensitization. As for treatment: therapeutic diphenylcyclopropenone sensitization with weekly scalp DPC. Sequencing started from total RNA isolated from unfractionated whole blood. Germline-derived CDR1 and CDR2 are SGHTA and FQGNSA. The trim removed 8 bases at V and 6 bases at J, leaving 12 bases unmatched. The CDR3 consists of 14 residues. TCRdb reprocessed the RACE reads via MiXCR and lists one record per CDR3 protein. This table holds approximately 84,000 distinct CDR3 sequences, 10% found once. Specimen: whole blood, collected in connection with sensitization to the hapten diphenylcyclopropenone (DPC). This sequence was found in a woman under 40 with alopecia areata. Some clones in this sample may be carry-over from other donors' samples. J is TRBJ2-7 and V is TRBV7-2; 8 bases agree with TRBD2. DNA for the CDR3: TGTGCCAGCCAATCTCAAGCGGGAGAGGTCGAGCAGTACTTC. It codes for CASQSQAGEVEQYF. Combining the CDR3 with reference TRBV7-2 and TRBJ2-7 gives the whole variable domain GAGVSQSPSNKVTEKGKDVELRCDPISGHTALYWYRQSLGQGLEFLIYFQGNSAPDKSGLPSDRFSAERTGGSVSTLTIQRTQQEDSAVYLCASQSQAGEVEQYFGPGTRLTVT.